The clone carrying this T cell receptor beta chain was recorded only once. J gave up 9 bases and V 2 bases, and 13 bases lay outside the gene matches. Germline loops: CDR1 LGHDT, CDR2 YNNKEL (reference sequence). The CDR3 has 18 residues. Only in-frame clones appear in the TCRdb table, and some are missing; sequencing was by immunoSEQ multiplex PCR. The sample yields roughly 120,000 clones, 85% to 90% seen once. This entry belongs to a study of blood T cell repertoires in COVID-19. Whole-study context: Material from acute and convalescent COVID-19 was sourced from the United States, Italy and Spain. The cDNA or gDNA used as material had been derived from T cells, B-cell-depleted T cells, or PBMCs.

This sequence joins TRBV3-1 (or the pseudogene TRBV3-2) and TRBJ2-5; 15 bases fit TRBD2. The clonotype comes from an older woman with acute or convalescent COVID-19. Source material: peripheral blood. CDR3 nucleotide sequence: TGTGCCAGCAGCCAATTTTGGACTAGCGGGGGGGCTGAGGTGGCCCAGTACTTC. This translates into CASSQFWTSGGAEVAQYF.